This passage covers 10 T cell receptor beta chains from one sample sequenced in a study of control samples from healthy donors and cancer patients. Data came from immunoSEQ multiplex PCR; TCRdb stores just in-frame clones and leaves some out. This sample has some 80,000 clones, with about 92% found just once. What was sequenced was blood. The receptors were sampled from a woman aged 60-75 years in good health.

The chain links TRBV30 to TRBJ2-4; TRBD2 might be the D (5 bases). From germline, CDR1 is GTSNPN and CDR2 SVGIG (reference sequence). The CDR3 is made up of 14 amino acids. Trimming removed 3 bases from V and 7 bases from J, with 16 bases in between. CDR3 DNA: TGTGCCTGGAGGCCCAGACGGGGTAATAACATTCAGTACTTC. Translated: CAWRPRRGNNIQYF.

The chain has TRBV27 and TRBJ2-6, with 15 bases aligning to TRBD2. The CDR3 consists of 19 residues. CDR1 and CDR2 (germline): MNHEY, SMNVEV (reference sequence). The junction had 3 bases not matched to a gene; V was cut back by 1 base and J by 2 bases. In DNA, the CDR3 is TGTGCCAGCAGTTTATTTGGACTAGCGGGAGGGCCTGGGGCCAACGTCCTGACTTTC. It codes for CASSLFGLAGGPGANVLTF.

The chain has TRBV10-3 and TRBJ2-3; unclear D gene. Trimming shortened V by 6 bases and J by 3 bases, and 4 bases separated the two germline ends. CDR1 and CDR2 (germline): ENHRY, SYGVKD. The CDR3 is made up of 11 amino acids. The CDR3 sequence: CAISVTDTQYF. CDR3 sequence (DNA): TGTGCCATCAGCGTAACAGATACGCAGTATTTT.

There are a few counts of this clone. The chain links TRBV19 to TRBJ2-2, with 12 positions matching TRBD2. CDR1 LNHDA and CDR2 SQIVND come from the germline V gene (reference sequence). After removal of 6 bases from V and 4 bases from J, the junction contained 18 bases not matched to a gene. The CDR3 totals 20 residues. CDR3 sequence: CASRSRGGRWTSGATGELFF. CDR3 nucleotides: TGTGCCAGTAGATCGAGGGGGGGACGGTGGACTAGCGGGGCCACCGGGGAGCTGTTTTTT.

CDR3 protein: CASSLGGGEAFF. In nucleotides, the CDR3 is TGTGCCAGCAGCTTAGGAGGTGGTGAAGCTTTCTTT. The rearrangement links TRBV7-9 to TRBJ1-1, with unresolved D. The length of the CDR3 is 12 residues. Germline V gene sequence: CDR1 SEHNR, CDR2 FQNEAQ (reference sequence). Trimming took 1 base from V and 7 from J, leaving 7 bases between them.

This sequence joins TRBV3-1 (or the pseudogene TRBV3-2) and TRBJ2-3; D is unclear. This CDR3 comprises 12 residues. Germline-derived CDR1 and CDR2 are LGHDT and YNNKEL (reference sequence). V lost 5 bases and J 0 bases, leaving 3 bases between the germline ends. The CDR3 coding sequence is TGTGCCAGCAGCTACAGCACAGATACGCAGTATTTT. This encodes CASSYSTDTQYF.

Written as DNA, the CDR3 is TGTGCCAGCAGTGAATGGTCCGGGGGTGGCTACACCTTC. Amino acids: CASSEWSGGGYTF. The chain carries TRBV2 and TRBJ1-2, with a weak D call TRBD1 (5 bases). The V end was cut by 2 bases, the J end by 7 bases, with 11 bases between. Germline CDR1 is SNHLY and CDR2 is FYNNEI. The CDR3 covers 13 residues.

This sequence joins TRBV5-5 and TRBJ2-4; D remains ambiguous. Germline V lookup: CDR1 SGHKS, CDR2 YYEKEE (reference sequence). Trimming left V 0 bases short and J 0 bases short, with 7 bases between. The CDR3 totals 15 residues. CDR3 coding DNA: TGTGCCAGCAGCTTGGCACGGATAGCCAAAAACATTCAGTACTTC. Amino acid sequence: CASSLARIAKNIQYF.

This chain links TRBV12-3 or TRBV12-4 with TRBJ2-7; 9 nucleotides match TRBD1. The CDR3 has 13 amino acids. V was pared by 7 bases and J by 6 bases, with 7 bases of the junction left unmatched. The CDR3: CASTSQDRGEQYF. In nucleotides, the CDR3 is TGTGCCAGCACCTCCCAGGACAGGGGCGAGCAGTACTTC.

This chain uses TRBV11-2 with TRBJ2-2, with no clear D. The ends were cut back, 5 bases at V and 1 base at J, with 11 bases in the middle. The CDR3 length is 15 residues. Germline V lookup: CDR1 SGHAT, CDR2 FQNNGV. The CDR3 nucleotides are TGTGCCAGCAGCCCGGGCCAGGAGAACACCGGGGAGCTGTTTTTT. Protein product: CASSPGQENTGELFF.